Listed here is a single TCR beta chain. Its antigen is undetermined. Germline loops: CDR1 SNHLY, CDR2 FYNNEI. There are 14 residues in the CDR3. Unmatched junction bases numbered 2, after V lost 7 bases and J lost 5 bases. The data originate from a study of T cell responses to AZD1222 COVID-19 vaccine. Background on the study: Second-dose schedules of about 4 or about 12 weeks were combined.

Assay: immunoSEQ multiplex PCR; the TCRdb copy retains only in-frame clones and omits some. The sample carries under 170,000 clones, around 95% recorded once. Study outcomes and limitations: An increase in Spike-specific TCR breadth and depth was observed after two AZD1222 doses.

The V gene is TRBV2, the J gene TRBJ2-1; 13 nucleotides agree with TRBD2. The sample in question was peripheral blood, obtained on day 0 of AZD1222 vaccination. This sequence was found in an adult in good health. Here the CDR3 DNA reads TGTGCCAGCAAGGGGACTAGCGGGAACAATGAGCAGTTCTTC. It is translated as CASKGTSGNNEQFF. Full variable domain (outside the CDR3, taken from reference TRBV2 and TRBJ2-1): EPEVTQTPSHQVTQMGQEVILRCVPISNHLYFYWYRQILGQKVEFLVSFYNNEISEKSEIFDDQFSVERPDGSNFTLKIRSTKLEDSAMYFCASKGTSGNNEQFFGPGTRLTVL.